The present T cell receptor beta chain was sequenced within a study of blood T cell repertoires in COVID-19. Turning to the study itself: COVID-19 samples, acute and convalescent, were from the United States, Italy and Spain. T cells, B-cell-depleted T cells, or PBMCs provided the cDNA or gDNA that served as material.

Germline CDR1 and CDR2: SGHRS and YFSETQ. This CDR3 comprises 14 residues. V was cut by 4 bases and J by 5 bases, with 12 bases left in between. Source study methods: Amplification with reference gene primers provided the estimates of nucleated cell counts. Using immunoSEQ multiplex PCR, the repertoire was profiled, and TCRdb retains in-frame clones only, with some absent. Clone size and the V and J calls come from that table; the DNA yielded D and trimming. The repertoire includes about 210,000 clones, around 80% of them detected once, and more than 10% sits in the top ten. The TCR was taken from a human donor in a cohort sampled during active COVID-19. The J gene is TRBJ1-4, the V gene TRBV5-1; perhaps TRBD1 as D (5 bases). The source material was peripheral blood. The CDR3 coding sequence is TGCGCCAGCAGCCCGGGACTGCCCAATGAAAAACTGTTTTTT. This translates into CASSPGLPNEKLFF. The complete variable domain, with remaining parts taken from reference TRBV5-1 and TRBJ1-4, reads KAGVTQTPRYLIKTRGQQVTLSCSPISGHRSVSWYQQTPGQGLQFLFEYFSETQRNKGNFPGRFSGRQFSNSRSEMNVSTLELGDSALYLCASSPGLPNEKLFFGSGTQLSVL.